The 14 T cell receptor beta chains in this list originate from one sample, sequenced in a study of CD8 T cells in ankylosing spondylitis. Whole-study findings and limits: The study identified a TCR beta motif of 7 or 8 highly homologous variants that appeared characteristic of ankylosing spondylitis blood.

What these receptors recognize is not known. MiXCR was run by TCRdb on the 5' RACE reads, yielding one entry per CDR3 protein. The table has 750,000 to 850,000 distinct CDR3 sequences, about 10% seen once. The material sequenced was blood, either unsorted or a sorted T cell fraction (not recorded which). These receptors all stem from a male donor with ankylosing spondylitis.

This clonotype has only a few counts. J is TRBJ2-7 and V is TRBV4-1; 12 bases fit TRBD2. Germline V gene sequence: CDR1 MGHRA, CDR2 YSYEKL. This CDR3 is 15 amino acids long. Trimming took 5 bases from V and 4 from J; bases not matched to a gene: 6. CDR3 coding DNA: TGCGCCAGCAGCTTAACCGGGACTAGCGGGTACGAGCAGTACTTC. Its protein is CASSLTGTSGYEQYF.

The chain recombines TRBV4-2 with TRBJ1-1, with no clear D. Germline V lookup: CDR1 LGHNA, CDR2 YNFKEQ. Trimming pared 0 bases from V and 6 bases from J, leaving 17 bases between. The CDR3 totals 16 residues. CDR3 loop: CASSQDLLPRVAEAFF. The CDR3 DNA follows: TGTGCCAGCAGCCAAGATCTCCTGCCAAGGGTGGCTGAAGCTTTCTTT.

This clonotype was seen at least ten times. The J gene is TRBJ2-3, the V gene TRBV20-1, with 12 bases matching TRBD2. CDR1 and CDR2 (germline): DFQATT, SNEGSKA (reference sequence). The CDR3 is 15 amino acids. The V segment lost 3 bases and the J segment 2 bases; nucleotides outside the gene matches: 3. This chain's CDR3 is CSASRTSGVTDTQYF. The CDR3 nucleotides are TGCAGTGCTAGTAGGACTAGCGGGGTCACAGATACGCAGTATTTT.

CDR3 residues: CSARIRGRGYTF. DNA of the CDR3: TGCAGTGCTAGAATTCGGGGCCGGGGCTACACCTTC. The rearrangement links TRBV20-1 to TRBJ1-2, with D possibly matching TRBD1 (5 bases). The CDR3 runs to 12 residues. Germline assignment: CDR1 DFQATT and CDR2 SNEGSKA (reference sequence). The V and J ends lost 2 bases and 8 bases respectively, with 12 bases between them.

The chain has TRBV9 and TRBJ1-1; D is unresolved. Germline CDR1 SGDLS, CDR2 YYNGEE. V was trimmed by 6 bases and J by 0 bases, leaving 15 bases between them. This CDR3 has 15 amino acids. The CDR3 region has the DNA TGTGCCAGCATCGCCTTACATAACCTGAACACTGAAGCTTTCTTT. It translates to CASIALHNLNTEAFF.

The rearrangement links TRBV5-1 to TRBJ1-2, with a possible D match to TRBD1 (5 bases). V was shortened by 0 bases and J by 6 bases, with 15 bases between the two germline ends. The length of the CDR3 is 15 residues. Germline V gene data show CDR1 as SGHRS and CDR2 as YFSETQ. The CDR3 coding sequence is TGCGCCAGCAGCTTGGCCATAGGACAATTTGATGGCTACACCTTC. Its translation is CASSLAIGQFDGYTF.

The rearrangement links TRBV4-2 to TRBJ2-5, with TRBD2 identical over 9 bases. CDR1 and CDR2 from the germline V gene are LGHNA and YNFKEQ. Unmatched junction bases numbered 14, after V lost 3 bases and J lost 9 bases. This CDR3 has 16 amino acids. CDR3 sequence reads: CASSQERLAETRAQYF. The CDR3 coding sequence is TGTGCCAGCAGCCAGGAAAGACTAGCGGAGACAAGGGCCCAGTACTTC.

This clonotype was seen a few times. The chain employs TRBV5-1 and TRBJ1-5, with a tentative D call TRBD1 (6 bases). The CDR3 has 14 amino acids. V was clipped by 4 bases and J by 7 bases, with 15 bases between them. From germline, CDR1 is SGHRS and CDR2 YFSETQ. The CDR3, as DNA: TGCGCCAGCAGCCCCTATGGGGGCGACCAGCCCCAGCATTTT. Translating it yields CASSPYGGDQPQHF.

On this clonotype itself: A much larger clone sits a single nucleotide away, making a read error possible. The CDR3 DNA is TGTGCCAGCAGCGATGATCAGCCCCAGCATTTT. It specifies CASSDDQPQHF. This chain uses TRBV6-6 with TRBJ1-5; D is undetermined. There are 11 residues in the CDR3. The V gene lost 6 bases and the J gene lost 5 bases, with 5 bases spanning the gap. Germline assignment: CDR1 MNHNY and CDR2 SVGAGI (reference sequence).

This clonotype was seen at least ten times. The V and J genes are TRBV18 and TRBJ2-7; 9 bases fit TRBD1. This CDR3 contains 13 residues. V lost 6 bases to trimming and J lost 7 bases; unmatched junction nucleotides: 7. In germline, CDR1 is KGHSH, CDR2 LQKENI. CDR3 sequence (DNA): TGTGCCAGCTCGTCGGGACAGGGAGAGGAGCAGTACTTC. Encoded protein: CASSSGQGEEQYF.

The V gene is TRBV10-3, the J gene TRBJ1-1, with TRBD1 as a possible D gene (5 bases). CDR1 is ENHRY, CDR2 SYGVKD, per germline. Trimming cost V 10 bases and J 0 bases, with 12 bases left between them. The CDR3 runs 13 residues. The CDR3 bases are TGTGCCAATCAGGTGGGGGTGAACACTGAAGCTTTCTTT. Translating it yields CANQVGVNTEAFF.

The chain combines TRBV13 with TRBJ2-7; 11 bases are shared with TRBD1. CDR1 is PRHDT, CDR2 FYEKMQ, per germline (reference sequence). Germline trimming cut 5 bases from V and 6 bases from J; bases unmatched to any gene: 15. This CDR3 has 17 amino acids. Here the CDR3 DNA reads TGTGCCAGCAGCGCATCATTACGGACCGGGACAGGGGGCGAGCAGTACTTC. Its translation is CASSASLRTGTGGEQYF.

The chain recombines TRBV20-1 with TRBJ1-1, with 8 bases fitting TRBD1. V lost 5 bases, J lost 4 bases, and 9 bases stayed unmatched. Germline assignment: CDR1 DFQATT and CDR2 SNEGSKA (reference sequence). The CDR3 is 14 amino acids. CDR3 DNA: TGCAGTGCTCGAACAGGGGGATGGGGCACTGAAGCTTTCTTT. This translates into CSARTGGWGTEAFF.

The genes are TRBV9 and TRBJ2-3; D unclear. Trimming removed 0 bases at V and 3 bases at J, with 5 bases between. The germline V gene encodes CDR1 SGDLS and CDR2 YYNGEE. This CDR3 region has 13 residues. CDR3: CASSVAVTDTQYF. CDR3 bases: TGTGCCAGCAGCGTAGCTGTGACAGATACGCAGTATTTT.